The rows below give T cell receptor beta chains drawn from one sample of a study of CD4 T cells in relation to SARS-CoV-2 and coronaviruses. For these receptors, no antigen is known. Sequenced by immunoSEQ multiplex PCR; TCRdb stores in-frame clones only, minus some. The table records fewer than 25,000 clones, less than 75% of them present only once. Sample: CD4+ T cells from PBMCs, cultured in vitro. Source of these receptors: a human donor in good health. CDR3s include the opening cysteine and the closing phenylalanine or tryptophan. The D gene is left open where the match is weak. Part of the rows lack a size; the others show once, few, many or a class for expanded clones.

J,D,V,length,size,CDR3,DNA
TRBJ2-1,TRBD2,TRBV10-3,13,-,CAISRTSGDEQFF,TGTGCCATCAGCCGGACTAGCGGCGATGAGCAGTTCTTC
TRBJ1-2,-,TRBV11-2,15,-,CASSLDPGVGFGYTF,TGTGCCAGCAGCTTAGATCCGGGAGTGGGCTTCGGCTACACCTTC
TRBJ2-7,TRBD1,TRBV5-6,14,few,CASSPDRRAYEQYF,TGTGCCAGCAGCCCGGACAGGAGAGCCTACGAGCAGTACTTC
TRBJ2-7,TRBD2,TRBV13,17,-,CASSERASSGRPYEQYF,TGTGCCAGCAGCGAAAGAGCCTCTAGCGGGCGGCCCTACGAGCAGTACTTC
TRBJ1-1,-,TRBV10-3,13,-,CAISSGGYTEAFF,TGTGCCATCAGTTCCGGAGGGTACACTGAAGCTTTCTTT
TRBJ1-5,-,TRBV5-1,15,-,CASSLGGSSNQPQHF,TGCGCCAGCAGCTTGGGTGGCAGTAGCAATCAGCCCCAGCATTTT
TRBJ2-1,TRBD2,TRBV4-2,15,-,CASSPLAGLNNEQFF,TGTGCCAGCAGCCCTCTAGCGGGACTCAACAATGAGCAGTTCTTC
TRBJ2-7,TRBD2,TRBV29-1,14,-,CSVEIGTGGDEQYF,TGCAGCGTTGAAATTGGGACGGGGGGTGACGAGCAGTACTTC
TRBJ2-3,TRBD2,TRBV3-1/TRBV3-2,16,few,CASSKGSSGSTDTQYF,TGTGCCAGCAGCAAGGGGTCTAGCGGCAGCACAGATACGCAGTATTTT
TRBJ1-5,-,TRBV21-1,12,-,CASSKGNQPQHF,TGTGCCAGCAGCAAAGGGAATCAGCCCCAGCATTTT
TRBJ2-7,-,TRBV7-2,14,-,CASSLGRLSNEQYF,TGTGCCAGCAGCTTAGGGCGGCTCTCCAACGAGCAGTACTTC
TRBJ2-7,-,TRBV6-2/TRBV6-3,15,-,CASSLSRGTNYEQYF,TGTGCCAGCAGCCTCTCTAGGGGAACCAATTACGAGCAGTACTTC
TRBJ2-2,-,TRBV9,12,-,CASSAHVGELFF,TGTGCCAGCAGCGCCCACGTCGGGGAGCTGTTTTTT
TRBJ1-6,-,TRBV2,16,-,CASSVEKTLDNSPLHF,TGTGCCAGCAGTGTGGAAAAGACTCTCGATAATTCACCCCTCCACTTT
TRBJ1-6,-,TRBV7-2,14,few,CASSVNLGDLTLHF,TGTGCCAGCAGCGTGAACCTGGGCGATCTTACCCTCCACTTT
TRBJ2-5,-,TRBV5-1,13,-,CASSLQGQETQYF,TGCGCCAGCAGCTTACAGGGCCAAGAGACCCAGTACTTC
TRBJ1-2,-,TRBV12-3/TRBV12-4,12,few,CASSSGLYGYTF,TGTGCCAGCAGTTCTGGACTCTATGGCTACACCTTC
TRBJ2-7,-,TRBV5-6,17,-,CASSSYRYDTTFYEQYF,TGTGCCAGCAGCTCCTACCGATACGACACAACCTTTTACGAGCAGTACTTC
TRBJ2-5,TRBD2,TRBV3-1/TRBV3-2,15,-,CASSRGTGGRETQYF,TGTGCCAGCAGCCGGGGGACCGGGGGGAGAGAGACCCAGTACTTC
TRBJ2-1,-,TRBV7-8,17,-,CASSRPWVERSYNEQFF,TGTGCCAGCAGCCGACCCTGGGTTGAGCGCTCCTACAATGAGCAGTTCTTC
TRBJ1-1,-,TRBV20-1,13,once,CSASKGSNTEAFF,TGCAGTGCTAGTAAAGGGTCGAACACTGAAGCTTTCTTT
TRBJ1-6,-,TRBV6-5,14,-,CASNPGTVNSPLHF,TGTGCCAGCAACCCGGGGACGGTTAATTCACCCCTCCACTTT
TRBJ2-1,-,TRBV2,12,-,CASRGEANEQFF,TGTGCCAGCAGGGGAGAGGCCAATGAGCAGTTCTTC
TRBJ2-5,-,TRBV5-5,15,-,CASSMNPVQQETQYF,TGTGCCAGCAGCATGAACCCGGTTCAGCAAGAGACCCAGTACTTC
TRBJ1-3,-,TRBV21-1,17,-,CASSRHVVKGTGNTIYF,TGTGCCAGCAGCAGACATGTAGTAAAGGGCACTGGAAACACCATATATTTT
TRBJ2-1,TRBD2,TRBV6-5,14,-,CASSPLTSGNEQFF,TGTGCCAGCAGTCCTCTAACTAGCGGAAATGAGCAGTTCTTC
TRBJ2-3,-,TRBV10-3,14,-,CAIKAEGGTDTQYF,TGTGCCATCAAGGCTGAGGGGGGCACAGATACGCAGTATTTT
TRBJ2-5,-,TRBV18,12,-,CASSPYQETQYF,TGTGCCAGCTCACCGTACCAAGAGACCCAGTACTTC
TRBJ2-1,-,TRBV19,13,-,CATTGIRDNEQFF,TGTGCCACCACGGGAATTCGGGACAATGAGCAGTTCTTC
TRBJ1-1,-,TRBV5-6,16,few,CASSVDGRLRDTEAFF,TGTGCCAGCAGCGTGGACGGGAGGCTAAGGGACACTGAAGCTTTCTTT
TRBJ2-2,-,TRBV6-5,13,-,CASRSQNTGELFF,TGTGCCAGCAGGAGCCAGAACACCGGGGAGCTGTTTTTT
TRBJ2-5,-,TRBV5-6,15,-,CASSLGYYSQETQYF,TGTGCCAGCAGCTTAGGGTATTACTCCCAGGAGACCCAGTACTTC
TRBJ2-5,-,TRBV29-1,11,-,CSVRPQETQYF,TGCAGCGTCAGACCCCAAGAGACCCAGTACTTC
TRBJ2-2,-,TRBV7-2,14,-,CASSLVGGTGELFF,TGTGCCAGCAGCTTAGTAGGGGGGACCGGGGAGCTGTTTTTT
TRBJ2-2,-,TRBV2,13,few,CASSVRNTGELFF,TGTGCCAGCAGTGTCAGAAACACCGGGGAGCTGTTTTTT
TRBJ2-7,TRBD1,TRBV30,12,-,CAWSSGQGHKYF,TGTGCCTGGAGCAGCGGACAGGGACATAAGTACTTC
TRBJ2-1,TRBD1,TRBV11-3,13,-,CASSLARGREQFF,TGTGCCAGCAGCTTAGCCAGGGGGCGCGAGCAGTTCTTC
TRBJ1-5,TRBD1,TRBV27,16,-,CASSRTQGGRTQPQHF,TGTGCCAGCAGTCGAACCCAGGGGGGTCGAACTCAGCCCCAGCATTTT
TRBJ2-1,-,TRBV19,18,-,CASKVASGGVSSYNEQFF,TGTGCCAGTAAAGTGGCGTCCGGCGGGGTAAGCTCCTACAATGAGCAGTTCTTC
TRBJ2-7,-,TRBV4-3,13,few,CAMSKGRVYEQYF,TGCGCCATGAGTAAAGGCAGGGTCTACGAGCAGTACTTC
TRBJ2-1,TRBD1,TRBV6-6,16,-,CASSTPGQGAYNEQFF,TGTGCCAGCAGTACCCCGGGACAGGGGGCCTACAATGAGCAGTTCTTC
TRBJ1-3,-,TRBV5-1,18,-,CASSLLPTGTETGNTIYF,TGCGCCAGCAGCTTGCTGCCGACTGGGACGGAAACTGGAAACACCATATATTTT
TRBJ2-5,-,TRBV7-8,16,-,CASSLTSFGAGETQYF,TGTGCCAGCAGCTTAACTTCTTTCGGGGCAGGAGAGACCCAGTACTTC
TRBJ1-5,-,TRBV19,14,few,CASSIWGDNQPQHF,TGTGCCAGTAGTATATGGGGGGATAATCAGCCCCAGCATTTT
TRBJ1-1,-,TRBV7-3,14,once,CASKGGGVLAEAFF,TGTGCCAGCAAAGGTGGAGGGGTGTTGGCTGAAGCTTTCTTT
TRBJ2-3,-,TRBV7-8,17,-,CASSLVTGVRGTDTQYF,TGTGCCAGCAGCTTAGTAACGGGAGTTAGGGGCACAGATACGCAGTATTTT
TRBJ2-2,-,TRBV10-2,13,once,CARGPWGTGELFF,TGCGCCAGGGGACCCTGGGGCACCGGGGAGCTGTTTTTT
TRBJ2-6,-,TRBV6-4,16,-,CASSDMAGRGANVLTF,TGTGCCAGCAGTGACATGGCCGGCCGTGGGGCCAACGTCCTGACTTTC
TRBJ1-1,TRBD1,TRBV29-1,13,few,CSVHAGGQGEAFF,TGCAGCGTTCACGCCGGGGGACAGGGGGAAGCTTTCTTT
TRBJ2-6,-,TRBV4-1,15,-,CASSQDSSGANVLTF,TGCGCCAGCAGCCAAGATTCCTCTGGGGCCAACGTCCTGACTTTC
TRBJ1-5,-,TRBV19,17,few,CASSIGPEKHINQPQHF,TGTGCCAGTAGTATAGGCCCAGAAAAGCATATCAATCAGCCCCAGCATTTT
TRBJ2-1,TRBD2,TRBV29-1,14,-,CSVQAGRSYNEQFF,TGCAGCGTCCAAGCGGGGCGCTCCTACAATGAGCAGTTCTTC
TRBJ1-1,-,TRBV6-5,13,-,CASRHGGDTEAFF,TGTGCCAGCAGGCACGGGGGGGATACTGAAGCTTTCTTT
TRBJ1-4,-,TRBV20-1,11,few,CSALLSEKLFF,TGCAGTGCTCTCCTCAGTGAAAAACTGTTTTTT